Detailed here is one TCR beta chain. This entry comes from a study of cytomegalovirus exposure and HLA in healthy donors. Primers for the PCR totalled 60 Vbeta and 13 Jbeta. Sequencing was performed with immunoSEQ multiplex PCR; in TCRdb, only in-frame clones are kept and a portion is missing. The data contain under 200,000 clones, around 82% of them singletons. Trimming removed 0 bases at V and 4 bases at J, with 8 bases between. The germline CDR1 and CDR2 sequences are SGDLS and YYNGEE. The CDR3 length is 14 residues. The sequencing input was PBMCs. The rearrangement joins TRBV9 to TRBJ2-1; perhaps TRBD2 as D (5 bases). This clonotype originated in a boy under 10 years old in good health and CMV-seronegative. Here the CDR3 reads CASSVAGRYNEQFF. CDR3 coding DNA: TGTGCCAGCAGCGTAGCGGGAAGGTACAATGAGCAGTTCTTC.